The 9 T cell receptor beta chains presented below share a single source sample, sequenced in a study of T cells in narcolepsy. Using immunoSEQ multiplex PCR, the repertoire was profiled, and TCRdb retains in-frame clones only, with some absent. The sample lists 25,000 to 30,000 clones, 79% seen once, with approximately 6.3% in the top ten. The sample comprised memory (CD45RA-) CD4+ T cells from blood. These receptors were collected from a human donor in good health.

The rearrangement links TRBV7-2 to TRBJ2-7; tentative D call: TRBD2 (6 bases). The germline gives CDR1 SGHTA, CDR2 FQGNSA. Trimming left V 10 bases short and J 2 bases short, with 18 bases between. The CDR3 is 14 residues long. CDR3 protein: CAISGGDGPYEQYF. DNA for the CDR3: TGTGCCATCTCAGGAGGGGATGGACCCTACGAGCAGTACTTC.

CDR3 in DNA: TGTGCCAGCAGCCCCGACCTCAAAGGGTCGAATGAGCAGTTCTTC. Translation gives CASSPDLKGSNEQFF. This chain connects TRBV7-8 to TRBJ2-1; D call uncertain. V was shortened by 5 bases and J by 7 bases, with 18 bases between the two germline ends. Germline V gene sequence: CDR1 SGHVS, CDR2 FQNEAQ. The CDR3 is 15 amino acids. The full variable domain, in which reference TRBV7-8 and TRBJ2-1 provide the parts outside the CDR3, is GAGVSQSPRYKVAKRGQDVALRCDPISGHVSLFWYQQALGQGPEFLTYFQNEAQLDKSGLPSDRFFAERPEGSVSTLKIQRTQQEDSAVYLCASSPDLKGSNEQFFGPGTRLTVL.

The chain couples TRBV6-5 to TRBJ2-5; no reliable D call. Deletions cut 6 bases from V and 5 bases from J, with 10 bases between. CDR3 length: 12 residues. Germline-derived CDR1 and CDR2 are MNHEY and SVGAGI. The CDR3 sequence: CASRGYGETQYF. The CDR3 coding sequence is TGTGCCAGCAGGGGGTATGGGGAGACCCAGTACTTC.

The chain links TRBV2 to TRBJ2-5; D not certain. The CDR3 extends over 12 amino acids. Per the germline V gene, CDR1 is SNHLY and CDR2 is FYNNEI. Trimming shortened V by 10 bases and J by 4 bases, and 13 bases separated the two germline ends. In nucleotides, the CDR3 is TGTGCCAACCAAGGGAACGGAGAGACCCAGTACTTC. Translating gives CANQGNGETQYF.

V and J are TRBV15 and TRBJ2-2, with D uncertain. CDR3 length: 15 residues. Germline CDR1 LNHNV, CDR2 YYDKDF (reference sequence). V lost 0 bases, J lost 4 bases, and 9 bases lay in between. For the CDR3, the DNA is TGTGCCACCAGCAGAGATCTAGGGTCCACCGGGGAGCTGTTTTTT. It specifies CATSRDLGSTGELFF.

The chain links TRBV2 to TRBJ1-1, with D maybe TRBD1 (5 bases). The V end lost 10 bases, the J end lost 6 bases, and 21 bases lay between the germline ends. There are 14 residues in the CDR3. Germline V gene sequence: CDR1 SNHLY, CDR2 FYNNEI. The CDR3: CANSGGAGIAEAFF. CDR3 DNA sequence: TGTGCCAACTCAGGAGGGGCCGGGATCGCTGAAGCTTTCTTT.

This rearrangement joins TRBV5-4 to TRBJ2-1; 11 positions agree with TRBD2. The germline V gene has CDR1 SGHNT and CDR2 YYREEE (reference sequence). Trimming removed 3 bases from V and 1 base from J; junction bases left unmatched: 0. The CDR3 consists of 15 residues. The CDR3 protein is CASSSSGRSYNEQFF. CDR3 DNA sequence: TGTGCCAGCAGCTCTAGCGGGAGGTCCTACAATGAGCAGTTCTTC.

The V and J genes are TRBV6-1 and TRBJ2-5, with D perhaps being TRBD1 or TRBD2 (5 bases each). Deletions cut 10 bases from V and 0 bases from J, with 9 bases between. Germline V gene sequence: CDR1 MNHNS, CDR2 SASEGT. The CDR3 is 12 residues long. The CDR3 region is CATEGYQETQYF. CDR3 coding DNA: TGTGCCACAGAGGGGTACCAAGAGACCCAGTACTTC.

Only a few counts were recorded for this clone. The V gene is TRBV27, the J gene TRBJ1-4; a possible D gene is TRBD1 (6 bases). V shed 5 bases and J shed 5 bases, with 12 bases lying between them. CDR3 length: 14 amino acids. Germline values: CDR1 MNHEY, CDR2 SMNVEV (reference sequence). This CDR3 reads CASSLVGGNEKLFF. Here the CDR3 DNA reads TGTGCCAGCAGTCTGGTTGGGGGCAATGAAAAACTGTTTTTT.